The T cell receptor beta chain described here comes from a study of T cells in Graves' hyperthyroidism and ophthalmopathy. Study observations and caveats: Also found in blood were most expanded thyroid clonotypes above 0.001. A model using 13 V-J features told ophthalmopathy apart from stable hyperthyroidism.

This CDR3 is 14 amino acids long. Trimming removed 0 bases from V and 10 bases from J, with 12 bases in between. Germline loops: CDR1 SGHVS, CDR2 FQNEAQ. Amplification of TCR beta CDR3 regions was performed using RNA transcripts as template. The primer set for the first-round RT-PCR of the TCR CDR3 was HTBI. TCRdb recomputed calls from the multiplex PCR reads with MiXCR, one row per CDR3 protein. This table has roughly 570,000 distinct CDR3 sequences, 40% to 55% appearing once. Researchers defined stable Graves' hyperthyroidism as no ophthalmopathy progression within 18 months. Recently diagnosed hyperthyroidism of less than 2 months' duration affected patients aged 18 to 65. Worth noting for this clonotype: Antigen specificity is unknown.

The specimen was peripheral blood or thyroid tissue (not recorded which). This clonotype originated in a woman between 18 and 30 years old with Graves' hyperthyroidism. The J gene is TRBJ1-4, the V gene TRBV7-8, with D perhaps matching TRBD1 (5 bases). CDR3 DNA sequence: TGTGCCAGCAGCTTAGCTCCAGGGACCGGAAAACTGTTTTTT. Translated: CASSLAPGTGKLFF.